This T cell receptor beta chain was found in a study of shared T cell receptors in the human thymus. V lost 3 bases and J 1 base, leaving 7 bases between the germline ends. Germline lookup yields CDR1 SGDLS and CDR2 YYNGEE. CDR3 size: 14 residues. The table came from immunoSEQ multiplex PCR; TCRdb's copy has only in-frame clones and leaves some out. The repertoire includes 630,000 or so clones, around 87% of them detected once, and 0.0094% sits in the top ten. These data were likewise used in another study, on human thymus T cells. That work states: Thymic material originated from resections removed in the course of corrective heart surgery. Related research examined unrelated individuals and reported that their thymic repertoires overlapped highly.

The chain joins TRBV9 to TRBJ2-2; no firm D call. The sequence came from a boy under three years old with a congenital heart defect. The sequenced material came from thymocytes. This chain's CDR3 is CASSAEWNTGELFF. CDR3 bases: TGTGCCAGCAGCGCAGAATGGAACACCGGGGAGCTGTTTTTT. Full variable domain (remainder filled in from reference TRBV9 and TRBJ2-2): DSGVTQTPKHLITATGQRVTLRCSPRSGDLSVYWYQQSLDQGLQFLIQYYNGEERAKGNILERFSAQQFPDLHSELNLSSLELGDSALYFCASSAEWNTGELFFGEGSRLTVL.